Following are 15 T cell receptor beta chains from one sample sequenced in a study of T cells expressing NK-cell markers. TCRdb reanalyzed the 5' RACE reads and collapses them to one entry per CDR3 protein, without DNA. Its listing shows approximately 170,000 distinct CDR3 sequences. The source material was blood T cells: a sorted CD56 or NKG2C T cell subset, CD4+ or CD8+ T cells, or bulk PBMC T cells (not recorded which). Receptors originate from a man aged 18 to 69 in good health.

This rearrangement joins TRBV19 to TRBJ1-5. Germline values: CDR1 LNHDA, CDR2 SQIVND (reference sequence). The CDR3 has 13 amino acids. This CDR3 reads CASKEHSNQPQHF.

This chain uses TRBV19 with TRBJ1-5; TCRdb's D call, TRBD1, is unchecked because there is no DNA. Germline CDR1 LNHDA, CDR2 SQIVND (reference sequence). The CDR3 has 13 residues. CDR3 residues: CASSMEGAKPQHF. Full variable domain (outside the CDR3, taken from reference TRBV19 and TRBJ1-5): DGGITQSPKYLFRKEGQNVTLSCEQNLNHDAMYWYRQDPGQGLRLIYYSQIVNDFQKGDIAEGYSVSREKKESFPLTVTSAQKNPTAFYLCASSMEGAKPQHFGDGTRLSIL.

V is TRBV12-3 or TRBV12-4 and J is TRBJ1-1; lacking DNA, the TRBD1 call made by TCRdb goes unchecked. The length of the CDR3 is 17 residues. The CDR3: CASSPGPRAYVDTEAFF.

The chain employs TRBV25-1 and TRBJ2-2; TCRdb's D call, TRBD1, is unchecked because there is no DNA. CDR1 and CDR2 (germline): MGHDK, SYGVNS. This CDR3 has 15 residues. The CDR3 loop reads CASSELDREIGELFF.

The chain uses TRBV7-9 and TRBJ2-5; no DNA is available, so the TRBD1 call from TCRdb remains unchecked. Germline CDR1 and CDR2: SEHNR and FQNEAQ (reference sequence). The CDR3 spans 15 residues. CDR3 amino acids: CASSLGTGVRETQYF.

The chain recombines TRBV24-1 with TRBJ1-2. Germline CDR1 reads KGHDR; CDR2 reads SFDVKD. The CDR3 extends over 13 amino acids. Here the CDR3 reads CATSSTGKYGYTF.

J is TRBJ2-3 and V is TRBV20-1. The CDR3 runs 15 residues. The germline V gene encodes CDR1 DFQATT and CDR2 SNEGSKA (reference sequence). CDR3 sequence: CSARDIGASTDTQYF.

V is TRBV12-3 or TRBV12-4 and J is TRBJ2-3; TCRdb names TRBD2, which stays unverified in the absence of DNA. The length of the CDR3 is 14 residues. CDR3 loop: CASSVDGRPDTQYF.

This chain connects TRBV28 to TRBJ2-7; TCRdb names TRBD1, which stays unverified in the absence of DNA. The CDR3 has 17 residues. Per germline, CDR1 MDHEN and CDR2 SYDVKM. The CDR3 here is CASRLGTGGQSTYEQYF.

This chain joins TRBV6-6 and TRBJ2-7. The CDR3 sequence is 13 residues long. Germline values: CDR1 MNHNY, CDR2 SVGAGI (reference sequence). CDR3 protein: CASSDRAKDEQYF.

J is TRBJ1-2 and V is TRBV14; absent DNA, TCRdb's TRBD1 call cannot be checked. The CDR3 length is 16 residues. CDR1 SGHDN and CDR2 FVKESK come from the germline V gene. The chain's CDR3 is CASSHRAGGNLYGYTF.

The rearrangement joins TRBV11-2 to TRBJ2-4; TCRdb designates TRBD1, a call that cannot be tested without DNA. Looked up from germline, CDR1 is SGHAT and CDR2 is FQNNGV. CDR3 size: 17 residues. The CDR3: CASSPPGPDRNKNIQYF.

The chain is built from TRBV4-1 and TRBJ2-1; the TCRdb D gene call, TRBD1, has no DNA to confirm it. The CDR3 runs to 15 residues. Germline CDR1 reads MGHRA; CDR2 reads YSYEKL. This CDR3 reads CASSPPGDGYNEQFF.

The rearrangement uses TRBV20-1 and TRBJ1-1; TCRdb returns TRBD1, unconfirmable since there is no DNA. Germline loops: CDR1 DFQATT, CDR2 SNEGSKA (reference sequence). The CDR3 runs 11 residues. CDR3 region: CSEPGNTEAFF.

CDR3 sequence: CASSEGRQSWPQHF. The chain joins TRBV2 to TRBJ1-5. The CDR3 has 14 amino acids. Germline lookup yields CDR1 SNHLY and CDR2 FYNNEI.